The clone carrying this T cell receptor beta chain came up a few times. Its antigen is not known. These data belong to a study of T-cell reconstitution after alpha-beta-depleted transplantation in children. This CDR3 comprises 12 residues. V shed 2 bases, J shed 9 bases, and the junction held 1 base outside the gene matches. Per the germline V gene, CDR1 is DFQATT and CDR2 is SNEGSKA (reference sequence). Findings of the study overall: Alpha-beta T cells present about two months after transplant were reported to originate from several hundred expanded graft clones. For some patients, TCRbeta diversity was high at day 60 because of recipient T cells and thymic progenitors that survived. T-cell counts and diversity at one year post-transplant came mainly from newly produced T cells.

Preparing the TCRbeta library involved the use of unique molecular identifiers. Via MiXCR, TCRdb re-called the PCR reads, giving one row per CDR3 protein. The table lists fewer than 700,000 distinct CDR3 sequences, 10% to 15% of them singletons. This specimen consisted of PBMCs, mostly from graft donor cells, obtained 360 days after TCRalphabeta/CD19-depleted stem cell transplant. The origin of this receptor is a male patient younger than 18 who had a stem cell transplant for acute myeloid leukemia, so the T cells may come from the graft donor. The chain links TRBV20-1 to TRBJ2-1; 10 nucleotides line up with TRBD2. The CDR3 here is CSARSGGGEQFF. The CDR3 DNA follows: TGCAGTGCTAGAAGCGGGGGGGGTGAGCAGTTCTTC.